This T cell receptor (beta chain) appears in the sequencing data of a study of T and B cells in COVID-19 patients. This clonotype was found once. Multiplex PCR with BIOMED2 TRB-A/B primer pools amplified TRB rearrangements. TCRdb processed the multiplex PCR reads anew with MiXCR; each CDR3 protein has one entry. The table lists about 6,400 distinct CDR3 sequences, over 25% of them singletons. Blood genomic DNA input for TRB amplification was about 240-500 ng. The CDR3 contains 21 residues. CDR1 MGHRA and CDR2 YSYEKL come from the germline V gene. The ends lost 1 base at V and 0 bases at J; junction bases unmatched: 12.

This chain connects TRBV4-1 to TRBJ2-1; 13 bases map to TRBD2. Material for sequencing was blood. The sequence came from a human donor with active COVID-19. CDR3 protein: CASSQGPPGLAGLSSYNEQFF. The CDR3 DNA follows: TGCGCCAGCAGCCAAGGACCTCCGGGACTAGCGGGGCTTAGCTCCTACAATGAGCAGTTCTTC.